The clone carrying this T cell receptor (beta chain) was seen repeatedly, ten times or more. Unique molecular identifiers were incorporated into the prepared TCRbeta library. From the PCR reads, TCRdb called clonotypes with MiXCR, one entry per CDR3 protein. This sample has about 370,000 distinct CDR3 sequences, with 20% found just once. This sample stems from a study of T-cell reconstitution after alpha-beta-depleted transplantation in children. This TCR was recovered from a human donor who donated a stem cell graft to a child with acute myeloid leukemia. Sample: PBMCs from the stem cell graft donor, taken from the stem cell graft.

CDR3 region: CSVEPSGASEQYF. DNA of the CDR3: TGCAGCGTTGAACCTAGCGGGGCCTCCGAGCAGTACTTC. The chain recombines TRBV29-1 with TRBJ2-7; 9 nucleotides match TRBD2. The CDR3 contains 13 residues. The trim removed 2 bases at V and 6 bases at J, leaving 5 bases unmatched. Germline V gene sequence: CDR1 SQVTM, CDR2 ANQGSEA.